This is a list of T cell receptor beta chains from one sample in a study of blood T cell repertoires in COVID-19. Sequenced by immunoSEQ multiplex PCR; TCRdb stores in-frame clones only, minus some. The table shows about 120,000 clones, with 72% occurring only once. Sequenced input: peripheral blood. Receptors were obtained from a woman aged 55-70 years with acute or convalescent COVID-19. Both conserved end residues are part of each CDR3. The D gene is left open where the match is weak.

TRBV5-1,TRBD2,CASSLAGPGTSIGTGELFF
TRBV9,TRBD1,CASSPRVTGATEAFF
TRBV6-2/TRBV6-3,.,CASSPAARQYNEQFF
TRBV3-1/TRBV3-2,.,CASSQESGGLPWEQYF
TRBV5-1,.,CASSLGGSLNTGELFF
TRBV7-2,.,CASSPGGGVYEKLFF
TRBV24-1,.,CATSDWPQESTDTQYF
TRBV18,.,CASSPNTDTQYF
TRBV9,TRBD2,CASSVASASGGYETQYF
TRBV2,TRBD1,CASSKLQGAGQPQHF
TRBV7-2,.,CASSLVGRNTGELFF
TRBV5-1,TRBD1,CASSGSTGDGLNEQFF
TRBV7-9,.,CASSLSTGYNEQFF
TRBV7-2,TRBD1,CASSPPGQGKSPLHF
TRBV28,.,CASTEVGGGGEKLFF
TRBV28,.,CASSLLAKSREETQYF
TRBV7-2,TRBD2,CASSLALLAGATYNEQFF
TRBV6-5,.,CASRLEVGRTDTQYF
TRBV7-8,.,CASTSSQVAPLHF
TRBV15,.,CATSRVGGGQPQHF
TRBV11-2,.,CASSLVETRENIQYF
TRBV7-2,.,CASSLDGATRLFF
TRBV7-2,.,CASSLDSGQGWEPQHF
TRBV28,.,CASSFAGDEKLFF
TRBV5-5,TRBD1,CASSSVGQGDYEQYF
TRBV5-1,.,CASYLQDNTEAFF
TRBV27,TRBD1,CASRDETGGQGYTF
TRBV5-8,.,CASSSGRGLGNSPLHF
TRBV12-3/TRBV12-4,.,CASSLNSLSEQFF
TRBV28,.,CASSYQVGYGYTF
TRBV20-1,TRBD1,CSASTGGINEQFF
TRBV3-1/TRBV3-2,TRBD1,CASSRQGWRSPLHF
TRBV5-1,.,CASSSGGPPETQYF
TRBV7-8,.,CASSLRREHNEQFF
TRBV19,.,CASSLGPGNSPLHF
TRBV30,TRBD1,CAGYTGDGYGYTF
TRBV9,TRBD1,CASSVGVGTDPYEQYF
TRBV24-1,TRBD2,CATSFASGGETQYF
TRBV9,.,CASSVSSDSRHNSPLHF
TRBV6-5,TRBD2,CASRKLAGGGDTQYF
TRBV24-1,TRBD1,CATSGTGAHYGYTF
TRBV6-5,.,CASRQGFIPQETQYF
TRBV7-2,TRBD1,CASSFDRGRGYGYTF
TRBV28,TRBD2,CASSSTGGLAKNIQYF
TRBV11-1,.,CASSPSGYYGYTF
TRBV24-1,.,CATSDPGTINEQFF
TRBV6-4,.,CASSQQGGGQETQYF
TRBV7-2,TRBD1,CASSARDRAFF
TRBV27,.,CASSLLTGVDNSPLHF
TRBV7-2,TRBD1,CASSDARTGSYEQYF
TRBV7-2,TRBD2,CASRLAGAYYNEQFF
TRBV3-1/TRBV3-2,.,CASSQTSSSYNEQFF
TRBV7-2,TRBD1,CASAPGQGRNYTF
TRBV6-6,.,CASSSPTENEAFF
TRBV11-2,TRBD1,CASSTGQGTGGSEQYF
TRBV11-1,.,CASSLVPGGGNYGYTF
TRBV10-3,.,CAISEKGREYEQYF
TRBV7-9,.,CASSSPGLSTEAFF
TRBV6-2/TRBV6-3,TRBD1,CASSYLPRGTGGYTF